Following are 9 T cell receptor beta chains from one sample sequenced in a study of early T cells in non-severe SARS-CoV-2 infection. One entry per CDR3 protein results from TCRdb running MiXCR on the 5' RACE reads. The top ten clones hold about 4.2% of a sample with tens of thousands of distinct CDR3 sequences, roughly 12% of them seen once. The sequenced sample was whole blood. These TCRs come from an adult who was a healthcare worker with PCR-confirmed SARS-CoV-2 infection or an uninfected control (not recorded which).

This clonotype occurred many times. The rearrangement uses TRBV27 and TRBJ2-7; 9 bases align to TRBD1. There are 15 residues in the CDR3. CDR1 and CDR2 (germline): MNHEY, SMNVEV (reference sequence). Losses at the gene ends were 6 bases for V and 3 bases for J; bases not matched to a gene: 9. CDR3: CASRITGGPGYEQYF. CDR3 nucleotides: TGTGCCAGCAGGATAACAGGGGGCCCGGGCTACGAGCAGTACTTC.

V and J are TRBV5-4 and TRBJ2-7; possibly TRBD1 for D (5 bases). CDR1 and CDR2 (germline): SGHNT, YYREEE (reference sequence). This CDR3 contains 14 residues. V was trimmed by 1 base and J by 1 base, leaving 9 bases between them. The CDR3: CASSLWQGSYEQYF. CDR3 in DNA: TGTGCCAGCAGCTTGTGGCAGGGTTCCTACGAGCAGTACTTC. Full variable domain (outside the CDR3, taken from reference TRBV5-4 and TRBJ2-7): ETGVTQSPTHLIKTRGQQVTLRCSSQSGHNTVSWYQQALGQGPQFIFQYYREEENGRGNFPPRFSGLQFPNYSSELNVNALELDDSALYLCASSLWQGSYEQYFGPGTRLTVT.

CDR3 in DNA: TGTGCCAGCAGTCCGACAGAGCTAGCCAAAAACATTCAGTACTTC. Amino acids: CASSPTELAKNIQYF. The chain joins TRBV27 to TRBJ2-4; possible D gene TRBD1, 5 bases. Germline CDR1 reads MNHEY; CDR2 reads SMNVEV (reference sequence). CDR3 length: 15 residues. V gave up 5 bases and J gave up 0 bases, with 11 bases separating them.

This clonotype was counted many times. This chain joins TRBV29-1 and TRBJ2-3; 13 nucleotides agree with TRBD2. V lost 5 bases, J lost 3 bases, and 8 bases stayed unmatched. The CDR3 spans 16 residues. Germline values: CDR1 SQVTM, CDR2 ANQGSEA. This CDR3 reads CSVFLGLAGITDTQYF. CDR3 nucleotide sequence: TGCAGCGTTTTTCTGGGACTAGCGGGGATTACAGATACGCAGTATTTT.

This clonotype appeared a few times. The chain couples TRBV29-1 to TRBJ2-1; 13 positions match TRBD2. The CDR3 is made up of 15 amino acids. The V gene end was trimmed by 4 bases and the J gene end by 6 bases; junction bases not matched to a gene: 6. CDR1 and CDR2 from the germline V gene are SQVTM and ANQGSEA. For the CDR3, the DNA is TGCAGCGTTGGCCAAGGACTAGCGGGAGTCAATGAGCAGTTCTTC. Translation gives CSVGQGLAGVNEQFF.

The chain employs TRBV7-8 and TRBJ2-5; D is uncertain. Trimming removed 1 base from V and 5 bases from J, with 14 bases in between. The CDR3 covers 15 residues. The germline CDR1 and CDR2 sequences are SGHVS and FQNEAQ. CDR3 sequence: CASSLVSGLSETQYF. CDR3 in DNA: TGTGCCAGCAGCTTAGTTTCCGGGCTCTCCGAGACCCAGTACTTC.

The J gene is TRBJ2-5, the V gene TRBV19; D is ambiguous. This CDR3 has 13 residues. Trimming left V 4 bases short and J 0 bases short, with 6 bases between. Germline CDR1 reads LNHDA; CDR2 reads SQIVND (reference sequence). CDR3 nucleotide sequence: TGTGCCAGTAGTACCCTCGACCAAGAGACCCAGTACTTC. Translation gives CASSTLDQETQYF. Full variable domain (outside the CDR3, taken from reference TRBV19 and TRBJ2-5): DGGITQSPKYLFRKEGQNVTLSCEQNLNHDAMYWYRQDPGQGLRLIYYSQIVNDFQKGDIAEGYSVSREKKESFPLTVTSAQKNPTAFYLCASSTLDQETQYFGPGTRLLVL.

Points on this clonotype: This may come from a read error, since a much larger clone is one base off. The chain links TRBV2 to TRBJ2-1; 11 bases match TRBD2. The CDR3 totals 14 residues. Germline lookup yields CDR1 SNHLY and CDR2 FYNNEI. The DNA of the CDR3 is TGTGTCACCGCCGGGACTAGCGGCACCAATGAGCAGTTCTTC. Protein: CVTAGTSGTNEQFF.

This clonotype was seen ten or more times. This chain joins TRBV11-2 and TRBJ2-5; 12 bases line up with TRBD1. The CDR3 spans 19 residues. The ends lost 5 bases at V and 5 bases at J; junction bases unmatched: 18. Germline V lookup: CDR1 SGHAT, CDR2 FQNNGV. The CDR3 here is CASSPTRDRGQVGRETQYF. In nucleotides, the CDR3 is TGTGCCAGCAGCCCAACCCGGGACAGGGGGCAAGTCGGCCGGGAGACCCAGTACTTC.